These 19 T cell receptor beta chains were all obtained from the same sample, sequenced in a study of blood T cell repertoires in COVID-19. This table comes from immunoSEQ multiplex PCR, and its TCRdb copy is limited to in-frame clones, with some not included. The sample contains approximately 97,000 clones, about 91% of which appear only once. The specimen sequenced was peripheral blood. Every receptor here comes from a man in his late teens or twenties with acute or convalescent COVID-19.

This sequence joins TRBV29-1 and TRBJ1-1; D gene unclear. The CDR3 totals 13 residues. Per germline, CDR1 SQVTM and CDR2 ANQGSEA. V was trimmed by 3 bases and J by 3 bases, leaving 11 bases between them. The CDR3 sequence is CSVDGTEDTEAFF. In DNA form, the CDR3 reads TGCAGCGTTGACGGAACAGAAGACACTGAAGCTTTCTTT.

V is TRBV6-5 and J is TRBJ2-7, with 7 bases matching TRBD2. CDR1 MNHEY and CDR2 SVGAGI come from the germline V gene. The length of the CDR3 is 13 residues. The V gene end was trimmed by 8 bases and the J gene end by 0 bases; junction bases not matched to a gene: 4. CDR3 sequence reads: CASGEGASYEQYF. CDR3 coding DNA: TGTGCCAGCGGGGAGGGCGCCTCCTACGAGCAGTACTTC.

This rearrangement joins TRBV5-1 to TRBJ2-2; tentatively, D is TRBD1 (6 bases). This CDR3 contains 15 residues. V lost 2 bases to trimming and J lost 2 bases, with 10 bases between them. Germline V CDR1 and CDR2: SGHRS, YFSETQ. The chain's CDR3 is CASSFSGENTGELFF. In nucleotides, the CDR3 is TGCGCCAGCAGCTTTTCAGGGGAAAACACCGGGGAGCTGTTTTTT.

The chain couples TRBV6-5 to TRBJ2-7; tentatively, D is TRBD2 (6 bases). The V end was cut by 7 bases, the J end by 3 bases, with 19 bases between. The germline V gene has CDR1 MNHEY and CDR2 SVGAGI. There are 15 residues in the CDR3. Here the CDR3 DNA reads TGTGCCAGCATCCAGGACCCCGGGGGTCTCTACGAGCAGTACTTC. Its translation: CASIQDPGGLYEQYF.

The genes are TRBV5-1 and TRBJ2-1; maybe TRBD1 (5 bases). In germline, CDR1 is SGHRS, CDR2 YFSETQ. The CDR3 sequence is 14 residues long. Deletions cut 0 bases from V and 4 bases from J, with 8 bases between. This CDR3 is CASSLGKGYNEQFF. In DNA form, the CDR3 reads TGCGCCAGCAGCTTGGGCAAGGGGTACAATGAGCAGTTCTTC.

The chain employs TRBV19 and TRBJ2-7; TRBD2 aligns across 11 bases. From germline, CDR1 is LNHDA and CDR2 SQIVND (reference sequence). V was clipped by 5 bases and J by 0 bases; unmatched bases: 6. There are 16 residues in the CDR3. The CDR3 DNA is TGTGCCAGTAGTCGCAGGGGACTAGCGGACTCCTACGAGCAGTACTTC. Amino acids: CASSRRGLADSYEQYF.

The rearrangement links TRBV9 to TRBJ1-1, with 9 bases lining up with TRBD1. CDR3 size: 16 residues. The junction had 8 bases not matched to a gene; V was cut back by 4 bases and J by 1 base. The germline CDR1 and CDR2 sequences are SGDLS and YYNGEE. CDR3 region: CASSSAGTGPNTEAFF. CDR3 DNA: TGTGCCAGCAGCTCCGCCGGGACAGGGCCGAACACTGAAGCTTTCTTT.

As DNA, the CDR3 is TGTGCCAGCAGCTTACCAGGGCTTCATACTTTGTCAAGGGGTGAAAAACTGTTTTTT. Translated: CASSLPGLHTLSRGEKLFF. The chain employs TRBV7-8 and TRBJ1-4; D perhaps matches TRBD1 (5 bases). Per germline, CDR1 SGHVS and CDR2 FQNEAQ. V lost 2 bases and J 7 bases, leaving 26 bases between the germline ends. This CDR3 contains 19 residues.

V and J are TRBV29-1 and TRBJ2-7, with 7 bases identical to TRBD2. V was clipped by 3 bases and J by 3 bases; unmatched bases: 8. The germline V gene encodes CDR1 SQVTM and CDR2 ANQGSEA. The CDR3 covers 14 residues. The CDR3: CSVDGGDLDYEQYF. The CDR3 nucleotides read TGCAGCGTTGATGGGGGGGACTTGGACTACGAGCAGTACTTC.

The V gene is TRBV4-2, the J gene TRBJ2-2, with D unclear. CDR1 and CDR2 (germline): LGHNA, YNFKEQ. V was shortened by 1 base and J by 1 base, with 13 bases between the two germline ends. This CDR3 is built from 17 residues. The CDR3 nucleotides read TGTGCCAGCAGCCAAGGAGAAGCAGGCAGGAACACCGGGGAGCTGTTTTTT. Translating it yields CASSQGEAGRNTGELFF.

The J gene is TRBJ2-1, the V gene TRBV7-2, with D perhaps matching TRBD2 (5 bases). Germline V gives CDR1 SGHTA, CDR2 FQGNSA. V was pared by 3 bases and J by 5 bases, with 11 bases between. CDR3 size: 14 residues. CDR3 DNA: TGTGCCAGCAGCTTCGACTACTACAACAATGAGCAGTTCTTC. Amino acids: CASSFDYYNNEQFF.

The V gene is TRBV19, the J gene TRBJ1-2, with TRBD1 matching over 8 bases. Germline-derived CDR1 and CDR2 are LNHDA and SQIVND (reference sequence). CDR3 length: 16 residues. J lost 7 bases, V lost 1 base, and 11 bases had no gene match. The DNA for the CDR3 is TGTGCCAGTAGTATAGCCGAAGGACAGGGAGTTGGTGGCTACACCTTC. It encodes CASSIAEGQGVGGYTF.

The V and J genes are TRBV18 and TRBJ2-7, with D unresolved. Germline assignment: CDR1 KGHSH and CDR2 LQKENI. The CDR3 is 16 amino acids. V was shortened by 3 bases and J by 1 base, with 16 bases between the two germline ends. The CDR3 DNA is TGTGCCAGCTCACCGGTTTTCACATTCCATTCCTACGAGCAGTACTTC. Translated: CASSPVFTFHSYEQYF.

The chain is built from TRBV11-2 and TRBJ2-5; a possible D gene is TRBD1 (6 bases). This CDR3 spans 15 amino acids. V was clipped by 5 bases and J by 3 bases, with 16 bases between them. Germline V CDR1 and CDR2: SGHAT, FQNNGV. The CDR3 region is CASSQQGFGEETQYF. CDR3 nucleotide sequence: TGTGCCAGCAGCCAACAGGGTTTTGGGGAAGAGACCCAGTACTTC.

V is TRBV5-1 and J is TRBJ2-5; TRBD2 aligns across 10 bases. V shed 3 bases and J 3 bases; nucleotides not matched to a gene: 2. Germline V gene sequence: CDR1 SGHRS, CDR2 YFSETQ. There are 14 residues in the CDR3. DNA of the CDR3: TGCGCCAGCAGCTCCCTAGCGGGAGAAGAGACCCAGTACTTC. Its protein product is CASSSLAGEETQYF.

The rearrangement uses TRBV7-8 and TRBJ1-6, with D unresolved. The germline V gene encodes CDR1 SGHVS and CDR2 FQNEAQ. V was cut by 8 bases and J by 0 bases, with 11 bases left in between. The CDR3 totals 15 residues. The CDR3 region is CASLRGSSYNSPLHF. The CDR3 nucleotides are TGTGCCAGCCTTCGAGGTTCCTCCTATAATTCACCCCTCCACTTT.

The V and J genes are TRBV5-6 and TRBJ1-3, with D unclear. The CDR3 is 17 residues long. Trimming left V 4 bases short and J 2 bases short, with 19 bases between. CDR1 and CDR2 (germline): SGHDT, YYEEEE. In DNA, the CDR3 is TGTGCCAGCAGCGTCTATCAAACGATAACGGCTGGAAACACCATATATTTT. Translating gives CASSVYQTITAGNTIYF. The variable domain in full, completed from reference TRBV5-6 and TRBJ1-3, reads DAGVTQSPTHLIKTRGQQVTLRCSPKSGHDTVSWYQQALGQGPQFIFQYYEEEERQRGNFPDRFSGHQFPNYSSELNVNALLLGDSALYLCASSVYQTITAGNTIYFGEGSWLTVV.

The chain is built from TRBV24-1 and TRBJ1-2; 7 bases are shared with TRBD1. Germline CDR1 and CDR2: KGHDR and SFDVKD. V dropped 2 bases and J dropped 4; count of bases not matched to a gene: 3. The CDR3 is made up of 14 amino acids. The CDR3 nucleotides are TGTGCCACCAGTGATTCGACAGGGACCTATGGCTACACCTTC. Its protein is CATSDSTGTYGYTF.

The chain combines TRBV11-2 with TRBJ2-3; 9 nucleotides line up with TRBD2. The J segment lost 2 bases and the V segment lost 5 bases, leaving 8 bases of the junction unmatched. Germline-derived CDR1 and CDR2 are SGHAT and FQNNGV. CDR3 length: 16 residues. CDR3 protein: CASSLRLADLTDTQYF. Here the CDR3 DNA reads TGTGCCAGCAGCCTCCGACTAGCGGACCTCACAGATACGCAGTATTTT.